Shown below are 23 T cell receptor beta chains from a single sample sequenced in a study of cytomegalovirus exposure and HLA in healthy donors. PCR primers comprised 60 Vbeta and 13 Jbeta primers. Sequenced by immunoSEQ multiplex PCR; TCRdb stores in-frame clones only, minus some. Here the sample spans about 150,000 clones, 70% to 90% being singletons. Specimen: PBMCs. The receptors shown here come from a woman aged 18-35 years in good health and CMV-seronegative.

The CDR3 loop is CASSPVEASQSYQETQYF. CDR3 nucleotides: TGCGCCAGCAGCCCGGTCGAGGCTAGCCAATCTTACCAAGAGACCCAGTACTTC. The chain employs TRBV5-1 and TRBJ2-5, with TRBD2 as a possible D gene (5 bases). This CDR3 is built from 18 residues. Looked up from germline, CDR1 is SGHRS and CDR2 is YFSETQ. V was cut by 4 bases and J by 0 bases, with 22 bases left in between.

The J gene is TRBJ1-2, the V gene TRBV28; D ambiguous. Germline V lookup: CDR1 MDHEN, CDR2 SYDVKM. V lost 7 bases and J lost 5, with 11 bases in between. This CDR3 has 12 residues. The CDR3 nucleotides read TGTGCCAGCACCGAGATGCCGTATGGCTACACCTTC. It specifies CASTEMPYGYTF.

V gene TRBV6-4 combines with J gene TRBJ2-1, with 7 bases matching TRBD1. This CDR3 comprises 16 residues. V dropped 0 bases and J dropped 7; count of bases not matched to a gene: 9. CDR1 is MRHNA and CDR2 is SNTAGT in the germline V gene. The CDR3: CASSDSMSGGFNEQFF. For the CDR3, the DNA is TGTGCCAGCAGTGACTCAATGTCAGGGGGATTTAATGAGCAGTTCTTC.

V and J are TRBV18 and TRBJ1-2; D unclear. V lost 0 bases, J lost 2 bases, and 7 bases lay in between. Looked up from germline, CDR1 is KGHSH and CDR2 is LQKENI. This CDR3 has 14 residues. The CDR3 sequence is CASSPPSPNYGYTF. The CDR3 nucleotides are TGTGCCAGCTCACCACCGAGCCCCAACTATGGCTACACCTTC.

CDR3 region: CASSVLRGAGTQYF. The CDR3, as DNA: TGTGCCAGCAGCGTTCTGCGGGGGGCCGGGACCCAGTACTTC. The rearrangement uses TRBV9 and TRBJ2-5, with TRBD2 matching 8 bases. V was clipped by 2 bases and J by 7 bases; unmatched bases: 7. CDR3 length equals 14 residues. CDR1 is SGDLS and CDR2 is YYNGEE in the germline V gene.

In DNA, the CDR3 is TGTGCCAGCAGCTTGGCCCAGGCAACTGAAGCTTTCTTT. Translation: CASSLAQATEAFF. The chain combines TRBV13 with TRBJ1-1; no clear D. The germline CDR1 and CDR2 sequences are PRHDT and FYEKMQ (reference sequence). This CDR3 spans 13 amino acids. The V end lost 3 bases, the J end lost 5 bases, and 10 bases lay between the germline ends. The full variable domain, with the rest looked up from reference TRBV13 and TRBJ1-1, is AAGVIQSPRHLIKEKRETATLKCYPIPRHDTVYWYQQGPGQDPQFLISFYEKMQSDKGSIPDRFSAQQFSDYHSELNMSSLELGDSALYFCASSLAQATEAFFGQGTRLTVV.

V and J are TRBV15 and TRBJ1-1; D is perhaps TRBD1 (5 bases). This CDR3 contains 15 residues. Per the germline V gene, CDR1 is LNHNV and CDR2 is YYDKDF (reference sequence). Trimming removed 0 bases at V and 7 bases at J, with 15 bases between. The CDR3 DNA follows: TGTGCCACCAGCAGAGACGGAGGGGTGAGTGGTGAAGCTTTCTTT. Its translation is CATSRDGGVSGEAFF.

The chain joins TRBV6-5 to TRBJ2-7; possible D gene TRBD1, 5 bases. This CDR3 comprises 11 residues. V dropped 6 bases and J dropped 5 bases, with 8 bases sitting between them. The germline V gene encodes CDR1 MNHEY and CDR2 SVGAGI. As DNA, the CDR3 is TGTGCCAGCAGCCAGGGAAACGAGCAGTACTTC. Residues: CASSQGNEQYF.

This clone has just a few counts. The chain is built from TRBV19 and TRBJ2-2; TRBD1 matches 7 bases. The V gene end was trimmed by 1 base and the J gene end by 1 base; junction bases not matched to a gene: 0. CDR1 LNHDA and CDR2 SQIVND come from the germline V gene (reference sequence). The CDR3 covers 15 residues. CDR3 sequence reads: CASSIGQGNTGELFF. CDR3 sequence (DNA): TGTGCCAGTAGTATAGGACAGGGGAACACCGGGGAGCTGTTTTTT.

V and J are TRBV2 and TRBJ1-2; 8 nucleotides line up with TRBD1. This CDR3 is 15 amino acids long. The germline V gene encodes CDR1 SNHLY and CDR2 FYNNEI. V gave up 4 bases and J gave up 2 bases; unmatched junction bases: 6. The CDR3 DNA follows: TGTGCCAGCAGTGCTATACAGGGGGGCAACTATGGCTACACCTTC. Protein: CASSAIQGGNYGYTF.

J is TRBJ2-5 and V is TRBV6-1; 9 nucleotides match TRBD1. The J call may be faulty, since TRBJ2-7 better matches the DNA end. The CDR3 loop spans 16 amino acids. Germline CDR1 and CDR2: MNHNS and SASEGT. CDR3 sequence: CASSEADRGSSYEQYF. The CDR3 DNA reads TGTGCCAGCAGTGAAGCGGACAGGGGAAGCTCCTACGAGCAGTACTTC.

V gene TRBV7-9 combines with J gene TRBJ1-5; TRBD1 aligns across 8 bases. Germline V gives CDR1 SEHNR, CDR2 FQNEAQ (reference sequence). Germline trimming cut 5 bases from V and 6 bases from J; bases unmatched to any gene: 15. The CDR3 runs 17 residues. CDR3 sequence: CASSLGTGTGGGQPQHF. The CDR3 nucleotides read TGTGCCAGCAGCCTTGGGACCGGGACAGGAGGGGGTCAGCCCCAGCATTTT.

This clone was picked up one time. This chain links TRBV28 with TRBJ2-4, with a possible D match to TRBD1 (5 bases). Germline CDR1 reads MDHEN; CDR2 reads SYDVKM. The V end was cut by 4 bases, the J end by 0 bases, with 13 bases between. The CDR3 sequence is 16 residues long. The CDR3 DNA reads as TGTGCCAGCAGTTCCAGGGATAGGCAAGCCAAAAACATTCAGTACTTC. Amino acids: CASSSRDRQAKNIQYF.

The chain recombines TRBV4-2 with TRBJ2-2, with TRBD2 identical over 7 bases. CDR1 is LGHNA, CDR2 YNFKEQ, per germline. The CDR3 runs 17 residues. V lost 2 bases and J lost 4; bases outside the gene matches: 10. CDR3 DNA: TGTGCCAGCAGCCAACCCGAGGGAGGGCTAGGCACCGGGGAGCTGTTTTTT. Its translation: CASSQPEGGLGTGELFF.

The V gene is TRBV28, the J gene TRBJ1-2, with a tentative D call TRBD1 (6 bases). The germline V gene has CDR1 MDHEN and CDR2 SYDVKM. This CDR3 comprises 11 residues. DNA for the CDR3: TGTGCGACCGACAGGTCCGGGGGCTACACCTTC. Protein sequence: CATDRSGGYTF.

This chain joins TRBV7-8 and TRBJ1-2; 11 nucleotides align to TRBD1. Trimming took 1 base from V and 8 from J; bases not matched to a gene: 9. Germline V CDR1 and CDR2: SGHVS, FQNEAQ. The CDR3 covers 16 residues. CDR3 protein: CASSLGVGGQGEGYTF. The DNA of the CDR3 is TGTGCCAGCAGCTTAGGGGTAGGGGGACAGGGGGAAGGCTACACCTTC. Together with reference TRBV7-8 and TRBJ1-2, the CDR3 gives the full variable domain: GAGVSQSPRYKVAKRGQDVALRCDPISGHVSLFWYQQALGQGPEFLTYFQNEAQLDKSGLPSDRFFAERPEGSVSTLKIQRTQQEDSAVYLCASSLGVGGQGEGYTFGSGTRLTVV.

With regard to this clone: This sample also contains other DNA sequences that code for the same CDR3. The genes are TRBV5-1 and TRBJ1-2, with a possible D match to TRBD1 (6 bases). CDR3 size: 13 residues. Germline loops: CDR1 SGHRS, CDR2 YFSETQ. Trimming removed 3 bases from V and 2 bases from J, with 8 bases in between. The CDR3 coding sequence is TGCGCCAGCAGCTCCGGACAGAACTATGGCTACACCTTC. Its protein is CASSSGQNYGYTF.

Here the CDR3 DNA reads TGTGCCTCTACTTGGGGGCTTGACGATGAAGCTTTCTTT. Its translation: CASTWGLDDEAFF. The genes are TRBV28 and TRBJ1-1; tentative D call: TRBD1 (6 bases). The germline V gene encodes CDR1 MDHEN and CDR2 SYDVKM. V lost 11 bases and J lost 7, with 20 bases in between. The CDR3 is 13 amino acids. Looking up the rest from reference TRBV28 and TRBJ1-1 gives the full variable domain: DVKVTQSSRYLVKRTGEKVFLECVQDMDHENMFWYRQDPGLGLRLIYFSYDVKMKEKGDIPEGYSVSREKKERFSLILESASTNQTSMYLCASTWGLDDEAFFGQGTRLTVV.

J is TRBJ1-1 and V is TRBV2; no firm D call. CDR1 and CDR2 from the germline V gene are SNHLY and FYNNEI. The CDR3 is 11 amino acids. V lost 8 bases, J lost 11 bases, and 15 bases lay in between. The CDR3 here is CASGEGGRAFF. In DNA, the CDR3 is TGTGCCAGCGGGGAGGGAGGGAGGGCTTTCTTT.

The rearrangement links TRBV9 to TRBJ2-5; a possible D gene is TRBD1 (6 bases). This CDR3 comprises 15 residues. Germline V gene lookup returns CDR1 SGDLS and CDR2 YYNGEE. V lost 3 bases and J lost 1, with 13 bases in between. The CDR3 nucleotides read TGTGCCAGCAGCGAATCAGGGGCGGGCCAAGAGACCCAGTACTTC. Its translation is CASSESGAGQETQYF.

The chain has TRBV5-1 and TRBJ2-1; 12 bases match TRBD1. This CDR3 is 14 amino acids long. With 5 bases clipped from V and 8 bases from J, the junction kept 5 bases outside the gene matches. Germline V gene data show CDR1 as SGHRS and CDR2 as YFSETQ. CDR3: CASSGGTGGDEQFF. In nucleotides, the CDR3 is TGCGCCAGCAGTGGCGGGACAGGGGGCGATGAGCAGTTCTTC. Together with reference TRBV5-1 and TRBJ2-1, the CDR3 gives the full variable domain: KAGVTQTPRYLIKTRGQQVTLSCSPISGHRSVSWYQQTPGQGLQFLFEYFSETQRNKGNFPGRFSGRQFSNSRSEMNVSTLELGDSALYLCASSGGTGGDEQFFGPGTRLTVL.

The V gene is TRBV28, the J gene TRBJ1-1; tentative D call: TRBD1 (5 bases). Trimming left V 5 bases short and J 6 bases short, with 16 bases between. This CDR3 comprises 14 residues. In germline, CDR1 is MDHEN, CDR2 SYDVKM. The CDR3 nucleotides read TGTGCCAGCAGTCCCCCGGGACTCGGGGCTGAAGCTTTCTTT. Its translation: CASSPPGLGAEAFF.

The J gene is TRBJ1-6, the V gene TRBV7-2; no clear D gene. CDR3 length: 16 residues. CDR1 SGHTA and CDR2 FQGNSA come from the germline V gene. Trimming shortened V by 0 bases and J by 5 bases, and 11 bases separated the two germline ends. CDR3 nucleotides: TGTGCCAGCAGCTTAGCATCGGGATCACATAATTCACCCCTCCACTTT. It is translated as CASSLASGSHNSPLHF.